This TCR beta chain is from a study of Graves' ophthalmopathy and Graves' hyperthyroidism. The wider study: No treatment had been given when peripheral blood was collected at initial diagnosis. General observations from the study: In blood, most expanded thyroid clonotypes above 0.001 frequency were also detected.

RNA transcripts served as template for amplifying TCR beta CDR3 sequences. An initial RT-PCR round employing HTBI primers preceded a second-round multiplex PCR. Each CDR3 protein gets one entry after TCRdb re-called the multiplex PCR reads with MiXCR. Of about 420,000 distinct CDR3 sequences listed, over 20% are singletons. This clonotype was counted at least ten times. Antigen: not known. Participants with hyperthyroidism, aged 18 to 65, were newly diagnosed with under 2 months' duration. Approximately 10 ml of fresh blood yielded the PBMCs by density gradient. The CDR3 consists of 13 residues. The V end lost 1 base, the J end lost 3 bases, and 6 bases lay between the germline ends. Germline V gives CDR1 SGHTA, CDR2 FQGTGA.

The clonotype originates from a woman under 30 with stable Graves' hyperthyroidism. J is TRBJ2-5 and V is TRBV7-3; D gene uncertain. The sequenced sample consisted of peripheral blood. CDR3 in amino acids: CASSLSPKETQYF. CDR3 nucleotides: TGTGCCAGCAGCTTAAGCCCCAAAGAGACCCAGTACTTC.